This TCR beta chain was retrieved from a study of T-cell memory formation after mild COVID-19. Points from the study as a whole: Second-wave clones peaking on day 37 lacked confirmed SARS-CoV-2 specificity. Clones contracting day 15 to 85 were balanced CD4/CD8; later expanders leaned CD4+.

The CDR3 extends over 17 amino acids. Trimming took off 4 bases at V and 4 bases at J, with 23 bases between the two ends. Germline lookup yields CDR1 MNHEY and CDR2 SVGAGI. 5'RACE primed at constant segments yielded TCR alpha and TCR beta cDNA libraries bearing sample barcodes and UMIs. One entry per CDR3 protein, called by TCRdb with MiXCR from the 5' RACE reads. The data contain tens of thousands of distinct CDR3 sequences, more than 9% of them singletons. This clonotype was seen ten or more times. The antigen is unknown. The source of this sequence is a man between 18 and 29 years old who had mild COVID-19 (a few samples of this study predate the infection). Cell type and time point are not known. The sequenced sample was PBMCs or a T cell subset sorted from them (not recorded which). V is TRBV6-5 and J is TRBJ2-7; unclear D gene. This CDR3 reads CASSFVKAGKNSYEQYV. CDR3 nucleotide sequence: TGTGCCAGCAGTTTTGTTAAGGCCGGTAAGAATTCTTACGAGCAGTACGTC.